This T cell receptor beta chain is from a study of T cells after yellow fever vaccination (dated 2019 in TCRdb). Background on the whole study: Libraries from fractions with low cell numbers were prepared with the SMART-Seq v4 Ultra Low Input RNA kit. Bulk TCR alpha and beta repertoires were sequenced longitudinally to track T-cell clones before and after primary and booster YFV17D yellow fever vaccination. Two healthy male donors made up the cohort, one aged 18 to 29 years and the other aged 30 to 40 years. Blood was drawn at multiple timepoints before and after primary and secondary immunization, with bulk PBMC replicates and cell subsets isolated.

The label giving this sample's treatment or condition can be read as: live attenuated yellow fever vaccine strain. Two biological replicates of bulk PBMCs were collected at each blood-draw timepoint. PBMCs were isolated from peripheral blood using a standard Ficoll-Paque protocol. RNA was extracted with TriZol from bulk PBMCs, CD4 and CD8 fractions, and dextramer-positive and dextramer-negative fractions. This clonotype showed up just a few times. This clone's antigen is unknown. Base-call qualities are not available, and no considerably larger clone is one nucleotide away. What the study reported, not specific to this receptor: The secondary T-cell response was weaker than the primary response but faster, peaking on day 5 instead of day 15. Computational filtering was needed because FACS-sorted repertoires could contain abundant contaminating clonotypes from the bulk population. Most clones expanded after primary vaccination were re-detected after the booster (almost 97% of CD4 and roughly 85% of CD8), suggesting broad memory maintenance. A small fraction of clonotypes showed up in both the CD4 and CD8 compartments, probably as a result of convergent recombination. Only two donors were included in the study, so the extent to which the findings can be generalized is limited.

TCR cDNA was made using 5'RACE template switching, a step that added a universal primer site and unique molecular identifiers. Priming for cDNA synthesis came from both the TCR alpha and TCR beta constant segments. Library amplification involved two PCR steps, and the second step added sample barcodes and sequencing adapters. Sequencing of libraries was done on Illumina HiSeq 2500 (2x100 bp) or NovaSeq (2x150 bp). As for the authors' bioinformatics: Reads were demultiplexed and collapsed into UMI consensus sequences with MIGEC, and V(D)J alignment was performed with MiXCR. Vaccine-responding clonotypes were defined with edgeR using replicate PBMC samples, requiring FDR below 0.01 and a log2 fold change above 5 up to day 15. Bulk clonotypes were assigned CD4 or CD8 identity according to which sequenced CD4 or CD8 repertoire held them at higher abundance. In-frame beta chains were kept once TCRdb had trimmed the public reads at Q25 with fastp and called clones with MiXCR. Rows with a matching CDR3 protein are joined into one entry that keeps the most common DNA and genes. It is TCRdb's table, rather than the study itself, that gives the V and J calls and clone size. This sample has hundreds of thousands of distinct CDR3 sequences in its table, and less than 15% of those were observed once. Around 15% of the sample goes to the ten largest clones.

Taken from the germline V gene, the CDR1 and CDR2 loops are SGDLS and YYNGEE. Inclusive of the bounding cysteine and phenylalanine, the CDR3 is 11 residues long. Only the CDR3 DNA stays, 33 bases, in frame from base 1. V and J are truncated by 3 bases and 10 bases respectively, leaving an intervening sequence of 8 bases. The V and J genes are TRBV9 and TRBJ2-1, with the D gene uncertain. The clonotype comes from a man aged 30 to 45 who received the YFV17D yellow fever vaccine. The starting material was PBMCs, obtained on the day of the yellow fever booster vaccination. CDR3 region: CASSAPVEQFF. The DNA sequence is given as TGTGCCAGCAGCGCGCCGGTGGAGCAGTTCTTC.